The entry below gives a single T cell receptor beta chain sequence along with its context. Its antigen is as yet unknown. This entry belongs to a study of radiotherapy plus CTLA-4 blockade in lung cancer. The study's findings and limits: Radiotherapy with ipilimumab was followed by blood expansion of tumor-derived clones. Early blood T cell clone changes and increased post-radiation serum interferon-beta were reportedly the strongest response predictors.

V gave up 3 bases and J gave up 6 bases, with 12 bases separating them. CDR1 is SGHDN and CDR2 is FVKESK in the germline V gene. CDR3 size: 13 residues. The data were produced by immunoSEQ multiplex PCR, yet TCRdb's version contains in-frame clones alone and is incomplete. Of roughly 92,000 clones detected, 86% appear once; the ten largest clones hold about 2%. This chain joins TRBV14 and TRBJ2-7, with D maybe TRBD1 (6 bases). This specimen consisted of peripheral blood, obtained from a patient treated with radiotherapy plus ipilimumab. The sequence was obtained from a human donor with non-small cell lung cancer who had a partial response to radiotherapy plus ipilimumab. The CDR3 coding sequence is TGTGCCAGCAGCCAGGGGGCCGTGGGCGAGCAGTACTTC. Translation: CASSQGAVGEQYF.